This T cell receptor beta chain was recovered during a study of T cell responses to AZD1222 COVID-19 vaccine. As to this clone: Its target is not known.

CDR3 length: 16 amino acids. Germline V gene lookup returns CDR1 LNHDA and CDR2 SQIVND (reference sequence). V gave up 1 base and J gave up 4 bases, with 16 bases separating them. Data came from immunoSEQ multiplex PCR; TCRdb stores just in-frame clones and leaves some out. This table holds more than 90,000 clones, roughly 89% found once. Study observations and caveats: Every sample of the repertoires postdated the peak T cell response.

V and J are TRBV19 and TRBJ2-5; D possibly corresponds to TRBD2 (7 bases). This sample comprised peripheral blood, obtained 28 days after the second AZD1222 dose. The sequence was obtained from an adult who received the AZD1222 COVID-19 vaccine. The CDR3: CASSIAGEGIRETQYF. DNA for the CDR3: TGTGCCAGTAGTATAGCAGGGGAGGGAATACGAGAGACCCAGTACTTC.